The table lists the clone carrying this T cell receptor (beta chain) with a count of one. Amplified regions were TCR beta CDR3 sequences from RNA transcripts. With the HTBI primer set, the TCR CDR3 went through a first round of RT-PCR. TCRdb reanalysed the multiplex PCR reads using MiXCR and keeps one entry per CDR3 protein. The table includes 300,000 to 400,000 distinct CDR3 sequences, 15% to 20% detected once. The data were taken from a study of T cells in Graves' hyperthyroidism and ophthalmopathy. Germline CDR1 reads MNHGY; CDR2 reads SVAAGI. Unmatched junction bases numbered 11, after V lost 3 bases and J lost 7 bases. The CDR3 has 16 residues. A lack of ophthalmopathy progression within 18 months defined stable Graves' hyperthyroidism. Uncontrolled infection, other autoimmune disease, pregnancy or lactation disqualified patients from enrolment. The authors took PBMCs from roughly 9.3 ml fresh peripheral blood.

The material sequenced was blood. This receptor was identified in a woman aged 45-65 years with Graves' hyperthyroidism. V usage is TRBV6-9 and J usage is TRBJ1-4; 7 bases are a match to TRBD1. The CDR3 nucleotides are TGTGCCAGCAGTTACCCAGAGGGGGCCGGGGGTGAAAAACTGTTTTTT. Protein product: CASSYPEGAGGEKLFF.